This note documents a single TCR beta chain sequence. These data come from a study of blood T cell repertoires in COVID-19. Study-wide context: Samples of COVID-19 (acute and convalescent) were obtained from the United States, Italy and Spain.

Germline V lookup: CDR1 LNHDA, CDR2 SQIVND (reference sequence). The CDR3 is 14 residues long. V dropped 3 bases and J dropped 4 bases, with 9 bases sitting between them. Per the original data handling: The authors estimated nucleated cell counts from reference gene primer amplification. Repertoires were generated with immunoSEQ multiplex PCR, while TCRdb's copy carries only in-frame clones and drops some. V and J calls and clone size are as listed in that table; D and trimming were resolved from the DNA. Of around 180,000 clones in the sample, roughly 84% were seen once. The chain uses TRBV19 and TRBJ1-4; D is unclear. The sample taken for sequencing was peripheral blood. The TCR comes from a person aged 70 to 85 with COVID-19, enrolled during active disease. In DNA form, the CDR3 reads TGTGCCAGTAGTATCGGGGTTGTTAATGAAAAACTGTTTTTT. This encodes CASSIGVVNEKLFF. Combining the CDR3 with reference TRBV19 and TRBJ1-4 gives the whole variable domain DGGITQSPKYLFRKEGQNVTLSCEQNLNHDAMYWYRQDPGQGLRLIYYSQIVNDFQKGDIAEGYSVSREKKESFPLTVTSAQKNPTAFYLCASSIGVVNEKLFFGSGTQLSVL.